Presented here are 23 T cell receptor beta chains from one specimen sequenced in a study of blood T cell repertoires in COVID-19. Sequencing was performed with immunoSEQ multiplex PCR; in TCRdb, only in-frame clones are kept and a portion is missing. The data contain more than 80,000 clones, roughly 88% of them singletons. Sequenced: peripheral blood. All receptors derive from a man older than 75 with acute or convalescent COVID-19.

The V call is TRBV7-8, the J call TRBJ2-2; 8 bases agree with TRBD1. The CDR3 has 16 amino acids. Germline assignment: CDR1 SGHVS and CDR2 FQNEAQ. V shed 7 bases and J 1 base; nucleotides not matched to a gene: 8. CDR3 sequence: CASTPPGQENTGELFF. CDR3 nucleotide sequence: TGTGCCAGCACCCCGCCGGGACAGGAGAACACCGGGGAGCTGTTTTTT. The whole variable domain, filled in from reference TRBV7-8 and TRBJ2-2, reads GAGVSQSPRYKVAKRGQDVALRCDPISGHVSLFWYQQALGQGPEFLTYFQNEAQLDKSGLPSDRFFAERPEGSVSTLKIQRTQQEDSAVYLCASTPPGQENTGELFFGEGSRLTVL.

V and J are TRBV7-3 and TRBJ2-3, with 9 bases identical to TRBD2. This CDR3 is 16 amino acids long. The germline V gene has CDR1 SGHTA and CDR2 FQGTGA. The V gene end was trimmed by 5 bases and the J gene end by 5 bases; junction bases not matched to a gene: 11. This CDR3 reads CASSGGTSPQIDTQYF. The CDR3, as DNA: TGTGCCAGCAGCGGCGGGACTAGCCCTCAAATAGATACGCAGTATTTT.

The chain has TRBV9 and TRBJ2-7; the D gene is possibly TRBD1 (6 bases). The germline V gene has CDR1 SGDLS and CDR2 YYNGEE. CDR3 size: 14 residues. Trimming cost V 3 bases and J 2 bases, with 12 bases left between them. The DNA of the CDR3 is TGTGCCAGCAGCGCTTGGGACATAACCTACGAGCAGTACTTC. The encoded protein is CASSAWDITYEQYF.

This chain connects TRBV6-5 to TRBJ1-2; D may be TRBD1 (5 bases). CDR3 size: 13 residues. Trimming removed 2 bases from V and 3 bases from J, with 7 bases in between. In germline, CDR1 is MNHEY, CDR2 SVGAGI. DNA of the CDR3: TGTGCCAGCAGTTACGGGGCAGACTATGGCTACACCTTC. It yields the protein CASSYGADYGYTF.

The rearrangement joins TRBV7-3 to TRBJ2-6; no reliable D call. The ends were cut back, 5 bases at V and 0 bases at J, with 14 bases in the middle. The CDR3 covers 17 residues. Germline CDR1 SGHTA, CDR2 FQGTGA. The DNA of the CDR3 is TGTGCCAGCAGCCCCCACCCCCCCGGCTCTGGGGCCAACGTCCTGACTTTC. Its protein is CASSPHPPGSGANVLTF.

CDR3 in DNA: TGTGCCAGCAGCACCGTCCCGGAGGCGAACACTGAAGCTTTCTTT. As protein: CASSTVPEANTEAFF. The gene calls are TRBV11-2 and TRBJ1-1; D remains ambiguous. There are 15 residues in the CDR3. CDR1 and CDR2 (germline): SGHAT, FQNNGV. Trimming shortened V by 5 bases and J by 1 base, and 14 bases separated the two germline ends.

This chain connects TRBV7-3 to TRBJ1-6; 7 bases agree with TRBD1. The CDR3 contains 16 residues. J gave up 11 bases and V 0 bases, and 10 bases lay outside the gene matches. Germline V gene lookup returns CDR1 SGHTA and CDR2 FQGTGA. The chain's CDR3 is CASSLTGQPVGTPLHF. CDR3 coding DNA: TGTGCCAGCAGCTTAACGGGACAGCCCGTCGGGACACCCCTCCACTTT.

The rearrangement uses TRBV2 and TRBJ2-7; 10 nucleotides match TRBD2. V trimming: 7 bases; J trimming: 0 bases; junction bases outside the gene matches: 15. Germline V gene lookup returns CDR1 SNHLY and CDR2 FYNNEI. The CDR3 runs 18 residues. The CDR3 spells CASTVDRAGGRSSYEQYF. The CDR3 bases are TGTGCCAGCACCGTGGACCGAGCGGGAGGGAGGAGCTCCTACGAGCAGTACTTC.

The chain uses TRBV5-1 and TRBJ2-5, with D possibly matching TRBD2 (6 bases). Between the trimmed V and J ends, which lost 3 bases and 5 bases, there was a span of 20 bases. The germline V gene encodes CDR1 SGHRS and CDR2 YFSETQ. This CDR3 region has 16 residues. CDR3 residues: CASSWGESPTRETQYF. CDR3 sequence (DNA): TGCGCCAGCAGCTGGGGGGAAAGCCCGACCAGGGAGACCCAGTACTTC.

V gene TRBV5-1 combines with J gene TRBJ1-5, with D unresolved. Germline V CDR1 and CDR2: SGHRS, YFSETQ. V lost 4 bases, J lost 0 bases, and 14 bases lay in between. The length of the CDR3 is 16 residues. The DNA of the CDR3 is TGCGCCAGCAGCGTGGACGGAGGAAATAGCAATCAGCCCCAGCATTTT. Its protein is CASSVDGGNSNQPQHF.

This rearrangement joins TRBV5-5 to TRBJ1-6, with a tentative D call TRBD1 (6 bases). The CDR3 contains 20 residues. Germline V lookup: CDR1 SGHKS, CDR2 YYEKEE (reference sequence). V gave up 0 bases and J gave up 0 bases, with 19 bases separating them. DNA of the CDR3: TGTGCCAGCAGCTTGGAGGCTCTCTCCAGGGGTAGCTCCTATAATTCACCCCTCCACTTT. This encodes CASSLEALSRGSSYNSPLHF. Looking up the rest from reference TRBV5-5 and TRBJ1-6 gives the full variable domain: DAGVTQSPTHLIKTRGQQVTLRCSPISGHKSVSWYQQVLGQGPQFIFQYYEKEERGRGNFPDRFSARQFPNYSSELNVNALLLGDSALYLCASSLEALSRGSSYNSPLHFGNGTRLTVT.

The CDR3 DNA sequence: TGCGCCAGCAGCCCGGACAGGGGTGGCACTGAAGCTTTCTTT. Protein product: CASSPDRGGTEAFF. The chain combines TRBV5-1 with TRBJ1-1; TRBD1 matches 9 bases. V lost 4 bases, J lost 4 bases, and 5 bases stayed unmatched. CDR3 length: 14 residues. Germline V gene sequence: CDR1 SGHRS, CDR2 YFSETQ. The complete variable domain, with remaining parts taken from reference TRBV5-1 and TRBJ1-1, reads KAGVTQTPRYLIKTRGQQVTLSCSPISGHRSVSWYQQTPGQGLQFLFEYFSETQRNKGNFPGRFSGRQFSNSRSEMNVSTLELGDSALYLCASSPDRGGTEAFFGQGTRLTVV.

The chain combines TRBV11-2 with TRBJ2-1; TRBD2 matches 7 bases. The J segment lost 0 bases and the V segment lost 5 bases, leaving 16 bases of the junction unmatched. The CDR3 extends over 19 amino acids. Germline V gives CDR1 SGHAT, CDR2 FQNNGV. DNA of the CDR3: TGTGCCAGCAGCCCACGGACTAGTGGAACCTTTAGCTCCTACAATGAGCAGTTCTTC. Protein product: CASSPRTSGTFSSYNEQFF.

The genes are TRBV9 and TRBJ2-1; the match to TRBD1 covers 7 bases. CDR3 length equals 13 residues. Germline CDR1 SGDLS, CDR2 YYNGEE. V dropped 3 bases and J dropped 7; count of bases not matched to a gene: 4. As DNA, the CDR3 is TGTGCCAGCAGCGCGGGACAGCGGAATGAGCAGTTCTTC. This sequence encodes CASSAGQRNEQFF. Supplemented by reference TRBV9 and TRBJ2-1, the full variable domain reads DSGVTQTPKHLITATGQRVTLRCSPRSGDLSVYWYQQSLDQGLQFLIQYYNGEERAKGNILERFSAQQFPDLHSELNLSSLELGDSALYFCASSAGQRNEQFFGPGTRLTVL.

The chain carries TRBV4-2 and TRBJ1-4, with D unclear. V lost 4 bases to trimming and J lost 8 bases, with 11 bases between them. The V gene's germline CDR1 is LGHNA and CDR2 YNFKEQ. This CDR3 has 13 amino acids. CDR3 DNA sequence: TGTGCCAGCAGCCCCCGGAGGGAGGAAAAACTGTTTTTT. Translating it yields CASSPRREEKLFF.

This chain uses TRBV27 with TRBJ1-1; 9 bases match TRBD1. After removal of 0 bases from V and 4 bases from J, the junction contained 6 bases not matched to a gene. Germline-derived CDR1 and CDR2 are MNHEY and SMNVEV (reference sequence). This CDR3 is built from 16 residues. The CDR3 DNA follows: TGTGCCAGCAGTTTATCCGGACAGGGGAGGGGCACTGAAGCTTTCTTT. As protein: CASSLSGQGRGTEAFF.

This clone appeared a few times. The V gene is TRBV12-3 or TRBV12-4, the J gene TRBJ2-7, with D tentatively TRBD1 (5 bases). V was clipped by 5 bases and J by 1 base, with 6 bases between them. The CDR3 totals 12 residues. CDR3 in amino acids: CASSDRSYEQYF. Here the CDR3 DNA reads TGTGCCAGCAGTGACAGATCCTACGAGCAGTACTTC.

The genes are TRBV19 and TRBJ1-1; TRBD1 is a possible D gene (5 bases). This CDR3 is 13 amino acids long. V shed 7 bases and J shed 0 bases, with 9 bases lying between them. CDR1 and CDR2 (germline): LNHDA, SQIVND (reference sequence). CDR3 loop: CASNYRMNTEAFF. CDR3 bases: TGTGCCAGTAACTACAGGATGAACACTGAAGCTTTCTTT.

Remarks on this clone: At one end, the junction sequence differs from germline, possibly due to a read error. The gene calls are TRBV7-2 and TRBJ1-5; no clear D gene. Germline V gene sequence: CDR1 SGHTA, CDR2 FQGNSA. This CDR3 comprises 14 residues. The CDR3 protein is CAGSLSVFSQPQHF. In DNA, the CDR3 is TGTGCCGGCAGCTTATCGGTCTTTAGTCAGCCCCAGCATTTT.

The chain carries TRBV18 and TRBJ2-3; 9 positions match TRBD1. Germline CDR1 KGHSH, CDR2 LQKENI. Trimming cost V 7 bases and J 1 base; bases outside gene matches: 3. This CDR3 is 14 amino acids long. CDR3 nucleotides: TGTGCCAGCTTGACAGGGGGAGGCACAGATACGCAGTATTTT. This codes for CASLTGGGTDTQYF.

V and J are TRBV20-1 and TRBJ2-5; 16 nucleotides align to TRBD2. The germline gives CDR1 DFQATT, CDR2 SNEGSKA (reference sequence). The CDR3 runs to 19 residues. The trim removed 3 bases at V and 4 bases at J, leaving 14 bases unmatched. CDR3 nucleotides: TGCAGTGCTAGTCGGGGGATGGGACTAGCGGGAGGGCGGGGAGAGACCCAGTACTTC. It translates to CSASRGMGLAGGRGETQYF.

CDR3 residues: CASSPGTLGSGYTF. CDR3 sequence (DNA): TGTGCCAGCAGCCCTGGGACTTTAGGTAGTGGCTACACCTTC. This sequence joins TRBV7-3 and TRBJ1-2, with D maybe TRBD1 (5 bases). Per the germline V gene, CDR1 is SGHTA and CDR2 is FQGTGA. Trimming stripped 5 bases from V and 7 bases from J, with 17 bases between. This CDR3 region has 14 residues.

In nucleotides, the CDR3 is TGTGCCAGTAGTATTGGCGGGGTTCTGCATGAAAAACTGTTTTTT. Translating it yields CASSIGGVLHEKLFF. This chain connects TRBV19 to TRBJ1-4, with D unresolved. Trimming removed 3 bases from V and 6 bases from J, with 14 bases in between. Looked up from germline, CDR1 is LNHDA and CDR2 is SQIVND (reference sequence). This CDR3 region has 15 residues.